This T cell receptor beta chain emerged from a study of blood T cell repertoires in COVID-19. Assay used: immunoSEQ multiplex PCR; TCRdb lists only in-frame clones, some missing. Of hundreds of thousands of clones detected, just over 85% appear once; the ten largest clones hold over 1.1%. The CDR3 runs to 16 residues. The V gene's germline CDR1 is SSHAT and CDR2 FNYEAQ (reference sequence). A word on this clone: Germline and junction disagree at one end, which may indicate a read error.

This receptor was obtained from a man older than 75 with acute or convalescent COVID-19. J is TRBJ2-2 and V is TRBV7-7; 11 bases are shared with TRBD1. The sequenced sample consisted of peripheral blood. This CDR3 reads CASSLQGQGAPGELFF. Written as DNA, the CDR3 is TGTGCTAGCAGCTTACAAGGACAGGGGGCCCCCGGGGAGCTGTTTTTT.